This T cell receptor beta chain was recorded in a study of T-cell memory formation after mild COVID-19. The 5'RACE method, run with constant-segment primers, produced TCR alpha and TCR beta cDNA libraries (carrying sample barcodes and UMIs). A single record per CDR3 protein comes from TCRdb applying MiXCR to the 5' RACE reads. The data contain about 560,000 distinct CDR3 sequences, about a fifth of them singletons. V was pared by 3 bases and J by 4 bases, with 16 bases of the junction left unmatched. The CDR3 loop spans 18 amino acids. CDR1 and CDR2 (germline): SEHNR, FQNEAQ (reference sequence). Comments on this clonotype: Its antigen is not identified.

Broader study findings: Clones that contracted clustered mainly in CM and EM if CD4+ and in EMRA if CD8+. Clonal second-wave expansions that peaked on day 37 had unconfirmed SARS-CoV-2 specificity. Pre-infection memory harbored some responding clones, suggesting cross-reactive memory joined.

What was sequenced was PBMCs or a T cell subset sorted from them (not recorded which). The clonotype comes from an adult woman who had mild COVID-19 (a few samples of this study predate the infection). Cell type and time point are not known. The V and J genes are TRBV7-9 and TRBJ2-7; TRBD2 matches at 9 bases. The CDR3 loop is CASSFQTSGIPRAYEQYF. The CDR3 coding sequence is TGTGCCAGCAGCTTCCAGACTAGCGGCATCCCGCGGGCATACGAGCAGTACTTC.